The rows below give T cell receptor beta chains drawn from one sample of a study of PD-1 blockade in classical Hodgkin lymphoma. The assay was immunoSEQ multiplex PCR, and TCRdb's table has in-frame clones only and misses some. The sample records approximately 93,000 clones, around 80% being singletons. This sample comprised peripheral blood mononuclear cells (PBMCs), obtained before the fourth cycle of nivolumab. Receptors originate from a human donor with classical Hodgkin lymphoma. CDR3s include the opening cysteine and the closing phenylalanine or tryptophan. A D gene is named only where the DNA matches it firmly. The size field is filled for only some rows; it gives once, few, many or a size class.

size: NA
D: NA
J: TRBJ2-3
V: TRBV4-3
CDR3: CASSQEVVGWGTDTQYF
DNA: TGCGCCAGCAGCCAAGAAGTGGTGGGGTGGGGCACAGATACGCAGTATTTT

size: NA
D: NA
J: TRBJ2-1
V: TRBV5-1
CDR3: CASSLSGSYNEQFF
DNA: TGCGCCAGCAGCTTATCAGGGAGCTACAATGAGCAGTTCTTC

size: NA
D: NA
J: TRBJ1-4
V: TRBV7-2
CDR3: CASSFAIEGGNEKLFF
DNA: TGTGCCAGCAGCTTCGCTATCGAAGGGGGTAATGAAAAACTGTTTTTT

size: NA
D: NA
J: TRBJ1-6
V: TRBV7-9
CDR3: CASSLLGLQGWDNSPLHF
DNA: TGTGCCAGCAGCTTATTGGGACTACAGGGCTGGGATAATTCACCCCTCCACTTT

size: NA
D: NA
J: TRBJ1-5
V: TRBV25-1
CDR3: CASRQGHQPQHF
DNA: TGTGCCAGCAGACAGGGTCATCAGCCCCAGCATTTT

size: few
D: NA
J: TRBJ2-3
V: TRBV7-6
CDR3: CASSLYLDRGTDTQYF
DNA: TGTGCCAGCAGCTTATATTTAGACAGAGGCACAGATACGCAGTATTTT

size: NA
D: NA
J: TRBJ2-7
V: TRBV6-6
CDR3: CASSYYQGYEQYF
DNA: TGTGCCAGCAGTTACTACCAGGGGTACGAGCAGTACTTC

size: once
D: NA
J: TRBJ2-4
V: TRBV10-3
CDR3: CAISDTQGGTKNIQYF
DNA: TGTGCCATCAGTGACACGCAGGGGGGAACCAAAAACATTCAGTACTTC

size: NA
D: TRBD1
J: TRBJ1-5
V: TRBV5-8
CDR3: CASSLGQGGQPQHF
DNA: TGTGCCAGCAGCTTGGGACAGGGGGGTCAGCCCCAGCATTTT

size: NA
D: NA
J: TRBJ2-1
V: TRBV7-2
CDR3: CASSPIRNEQFF
DNA: TGTGCCAGCAGCCCGATACGAAATGAGCAGTTCTTC

size: once
D: TRBD1
J: TRBJ1-2
V: TRBV19
CDR3: CASSRDRGRGAYGYTF
DNA: TGTGCCAGTAGCCGGGACAGGGGGCGCGGAGCCTATGGCTACACCTTC

size: NA
D: TRBD2
J: TRBJ2-1
V: TRBV18
CDR3: CASSPPRTSGTYNEQFF
DNA: TGTGCCAGCTCACCTCCCCGGACTAGCGGAACCTACAATGAGCAGTTCTTC

size: NA
D: TRBD2
J: TRBJ2-5
V: TRBV6-5
CDR3: CASSWQAGGQETQYF
DNA: TGTGCCAGCAGTTGGCAAGCGGGAGGGCAAGAGACCCAGTACTTC

size: NA
D: NA
J: TRBJ2-2
V: TRBV7-9
CDR3: CASSSLRDQNTGELFF
DNA: TGTGCCAGCAGCTCCCTCCGGGACCAAAACACCGGGGAGCTGTTTTTT

size: NA
D: NA
J: TRBJ2-7
V: TRBV4-2
CDR3: CASSQGNRAHYEQYF
DNA: TGTGCCAGCAGCCAAGGTAACAGGGCCCACTACGAGCAGTACTTC

size: few
D: TRBD1
J: TRBJ1-1
V: TRBV18
CDR3: CASSRLTGGLSTEAFF
DNA: TGTGCCAGCTCAAGACTGACAGGGGGTCTGAGCACTGAAGCTTTCTTT

size: few
D: NA
J: TRBJ1-6
V: TRBV2
CDR3: CASKGLDASPLHF
DNA: TGTGCCAGCAAGGGTCTAGACGCTTCACCCCTCCACTTT

size: NA
D: NA
J: TRBJ2-3
V: TRBV5-6
CDR3: CASSRRPDTQYF
DNA: TGTGCCAGCAGCCGCCGCCCAGATACGCAGTATTTT

size: once
D: NA
J: TRBJ1-1
V: TRBV7-9
CDR3: CASSLDERNTEAFF
DNA: TGTGCCAGCAGCTTAGACGAGAGAAACACTGAAGCTTTCTTT

size: NA
D: NA
J: TRBJ2-7
V: TRBV28
CDR3: CASDDGGHLGDYEQYF
DNA: TGTGCCAGCGACGATGGGGGGCACCTTGGGGACTACGAGCAGTACTTC

size: NA
D: NA
J: TRBJ1-5
V: TRBV19
CDR3: CASSTGPNWSHQPQHF
DNA: TGTGCCAGTAGTACCGGACCTAACTGGTCGCATCAGCCCCAGCATTTT

size: NA
D: NA
J: TRBJ1-6
V: TRBV5-1
CDR3: CASSFAAVKASPLHF
DNA: TGCGCCAGCAGCTTTGCGGCAGTCAAGGCTTCACCCCTCCACTTT

size: NA
D: NA
J: TRBJ1-4
V: TRBV5-6
CDR3: CASSLLLATNEKLFF
DNA: TGTGCCAGCAGCTTGCTATTAGCAACTAATGAAAAACTGTTTTTT

size: NA
D: NA
J: TRBJ1-1
V: TRBV10-3
CDR3: CAITATVGTEAFF
DNA: TGTGCCATCACCGCCACAGTTGGCACTGAAGCTTTCTTT

size: NA
D: NA
J: TRBJ1-1
V: TRBV19
CDR3: CATSGLLNTEAFF
DNA: TGTGCCACCTCGGGACTGCTGAACACTGAAGCTTTCTTT

size: NA
D: NA
J: TRBJ2-3
V: TRBV7-8
CDR3: CASSYGADTQYF
DNA: TGTGCCAGCAGCTACGGGGCAGATACGCAGTATTTT

size: NA
D: TRBD2
J: TRBJ2-3
V: TRBV15
CDR3: CATSRNLRAGSTTDTQYF
DNA: TGTGCCACCAGCAGGAACCTTAGAGCGGGATCAACTACAGATACGCAGTATTTT

size: NA
D: NA
J: TRBJ1-1
V: TRBV2
CDR3: CASSSEGPEAFF
DNA: TGTGCCAGCAGTTCAGAGGGTCCTGAAGCTTTCTTT

size: NA
D: NA
J: TRBJ2-1
V: TRBV9
CDR3: CASSDWDPGNNEQFF
DNA: TGTGCCAGCAGCGACTGGGACCCGGGGAACAATGAGCAGTTCTTC

size: NA
D: TRBD1
J: TRBJ1-5
V: TRBV4-1
CDR3: CASSQGRQGADQPQHF
DNA: TGCGCCAGCAGCCAAGGAAGACAGGGTGCGGATCAGCCCCAGCATTTT

size: NA
D: NA
J: TRBJ2-3
V: TRBV7-3
CDR3: CASSLPSTDTQYF
DNA: TGTGCCAGCAGCTTGCCTAGCACAGATACGCAGTATTTT